This T cell receptor beta chain was found in a study of cytomegalovirus exposure and HLA in healthy donors. In the study overall: The 100 to 150 validation repertoires and the 666 first-cohort repertoires shared a platform, a later analysis reported. Whole-study findings and limits: It was reportedly the case that the classifier diagnosed cytomegalovirus status with high specificity and sensitivity.

As regards this clone: Its antigen is still unknown.

While the first cohort had fewer than 850 subjects, the donors belonged to the separate validation cohort of roughly 130 subjects. Clones were read by immunoSEQ multiplex PCR, and TCRdb kept only the in-frame ones, dropping some. The data hold about 310,000 clones, with roughly 86% observed a single time. The CDR3 is made up of 15 amino acids. V dropped 4 bases and J dropped 1 base, with 13 bases sitting between them. Germline CDR1 and CDR2: SGHAT and FQNNGV. The chain joins TRBV11-2 to TRBJ1-1, with D maybe TRBD1 (6 bases). The sequenced sample consisted of PBMCs. This TCR derives from a man aged 25 to 45 in good health and CMV-seronegative. The CDR3, as DNA: TGTGCCAGCAGCTCTTACAGGGTAGGGAACACTGAAGCTTTCTTT. Residues: CASSSYRVGNTEAFF.